Listed here are 8 T cell receptor beta chains from one sample, sequenced in a study of Graves' ophthalmopathy and Graves' hyperthyroidism (dated by TCRdb to about 2018). The sequencer listed for this sample is Illumina HiSeq 2000. For repertoire sequencing, TCR beta CDR3 regions were amplified from RNA transcripts. The first round of RT-PCR was done with HTBI primers and the Qiagen OneStep RT-PCR kit, and was followed by a second round of multiplex PCR, then size selection and purification. TCRdb trimmed the raw reads at Q25, called clones with MiXCR and kept productive beta chains. Rows with a matching CDR3 protein are joined into one entry that keeps the most common DNA and genes. Recorded for this sample are hundreds of thousands of distinct CDR3 sequences; around a fifth of them occurred a single time. Around 7% of the sample is held by the ten biggest clonotypes. The sequencing sample was made of peripheral blood. Receptor source: a woman aged 18 to 35 with stable Graves' hyperthyroidism. Some clones in this sample may be carry-over from other donors' samples. Donor details come from another sample of the same person, matched by shared clones.

The CDR3 protein is CATGARSSYEQYF. The CDR3 DNA reads as TGTGCGACCGGGGCCAGGAGCTCCTACGAGCAGTACTTC. The chain links TRBV6-1 to TRBJ2-7, with D possibly being TRBD1 or TRBD2 (5 bases each). Looked up from germline, CDR1 is MNHNS and CDR2 is SASEGT. This CDR3 spans 13 amino acids.

The CDR3 DNA follows: TGTGCCAGCAGTGTGGGGTTGGCCTACGAGCAGTACTTC. Its protein product is CASSVGLAYEQYF. This chain connects TRBV2 to TRBJ2-7; no reliable D call. The CDR3 is made up of 13 amino acids. The V gene's germline CDR1 is SNHLY and CDR2 FYNNEI. Trimming shortened V by 4 bases and J by 2 bases, and 9 bases separated the two germline ends. The entire variable domain, with the rest obtained from reference TRBV2 and TRBJ2-7, is as follows: EPEVTQTPSHQVTQMGQEVILRCVPISNHLYFYWYRQILGQKVEFLVSFYNNEISEKSEIFDDQFSVERPDGSNFTLKIRSTKLEDSAMYFCASSVGLAYEQYFGPGTRLTVT.

The genes are TRBV3-1 and TRBJ1-3; D remains ambiguous. This CDR3 region has 15 residues. Germline assignment: CDR1 LGHDT and CDR2 YNNKEL (reference sequence). The V and J ends lost 0 bases and 8 bases respectively, with 14 bases between them. This chain's CDR3 is CASSQDQDTPDTIYF. The CDR3 DNA is TGTGCCAGCAGCCAAGATCAGGATACCCCGGACACCATATATTTT.

In its sample, this clonotype was seen many times. This rearrangement joins TRBV12-3 or TRBV12-4 to TRBJ1-1; 8 bases line up with TRBD1. The CDR3 extends over 14 amino acids. V trimming: 7 bases; J trimming: 5 bases; junction bases outside the gene matches: 9. CDR3 amino acids: CASTMDRVGTEAFF. CDR3 sequence (DNA): TGTGCCAGCACCATGGACAGGGTGGGTACTGAAGCTTTCTTT.

This clonotype was observed many times. The chain is built from TRBV6-1 and TRBJ2-7, with a weak D call TRBD2 (6 bases). The V gene lost 7 bases and the J gene lost 6 bases, with 16 bases spanning the gap. CDR1 is MNHNS, CDR2 SASEGT, per germline. The CDR3 spans 13 residues. The CDR3 bases are TGTGCCAGCATCCCGGGTGGGAGGCGCGAGCAGTACTTC. It codes for CASIPGGRREQYF.

In its sample, this clonotype was seen many times. CDR3 DNA: TGTGCCACCAGCAGGCAGGGAGCAGGGGCGGCCGGGGAGCTGTTTTTT. Its translation: CATSRQGAGAAGELFF. The chain links TRBV15 to TRBJ2-2; TRBD1 might be the D (6 bases). The CDR3 has 16 residues. The germline V and J ends were trimmed by 3 bases and 6 bases, with 17 bases remaining between them. Germline loops: CDR1 LNHNV, CDR2 YYDKDF (reference sequence).

For this clonotype: Being one base from a much bigger clone, this may be a read error. CDR3 region: CAGSALLGQPQHF. In DNA, the CDR3 is TGTGCCGGCAGTGCACTGTTAGGTCAGCCCCAGCATTTT. J is TRBJ1-5 and V is TRBV6-2 or TRBV6-3, with unresolved D. The CDR3 runs 13 residues. From germline, CDR1 is MNHEY and CDR2 SVGEGT.

This clonotype was observed many times. The rearrangement joins TRBV4-1 to TRBJ1-1; possibly TRBD1 for D (6 bases). Per the germline V gene, CDR1 is MGHRA and CDR2 is YSYEKL. Deletions cut 2 bases from V and 4 bases from J, with 11 bases between. The CDR3 covers 14 residues. This CDR3 is CASSQPTGSTEAFF. CDR3 DNA sequence: TGCGCCAGCAGCCAACCGACAGGTAGCACTGAAGCTTTCTTT.